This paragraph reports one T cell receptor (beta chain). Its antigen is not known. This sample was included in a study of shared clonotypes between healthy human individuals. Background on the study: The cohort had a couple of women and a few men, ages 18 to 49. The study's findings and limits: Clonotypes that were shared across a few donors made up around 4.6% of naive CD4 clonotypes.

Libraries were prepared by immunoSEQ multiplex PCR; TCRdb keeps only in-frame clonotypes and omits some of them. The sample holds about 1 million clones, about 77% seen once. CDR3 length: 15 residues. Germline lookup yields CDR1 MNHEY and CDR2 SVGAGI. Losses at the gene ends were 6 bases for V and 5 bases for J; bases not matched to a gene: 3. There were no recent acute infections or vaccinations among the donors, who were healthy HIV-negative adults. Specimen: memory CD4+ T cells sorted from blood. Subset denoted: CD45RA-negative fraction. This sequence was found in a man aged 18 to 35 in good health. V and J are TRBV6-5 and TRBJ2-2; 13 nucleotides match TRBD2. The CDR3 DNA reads TGTGCCAGCAGCCGGACTAGCGGGGGAACCGGGGAGCTGTTTTTT. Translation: CASSRTSGGTGELFF.